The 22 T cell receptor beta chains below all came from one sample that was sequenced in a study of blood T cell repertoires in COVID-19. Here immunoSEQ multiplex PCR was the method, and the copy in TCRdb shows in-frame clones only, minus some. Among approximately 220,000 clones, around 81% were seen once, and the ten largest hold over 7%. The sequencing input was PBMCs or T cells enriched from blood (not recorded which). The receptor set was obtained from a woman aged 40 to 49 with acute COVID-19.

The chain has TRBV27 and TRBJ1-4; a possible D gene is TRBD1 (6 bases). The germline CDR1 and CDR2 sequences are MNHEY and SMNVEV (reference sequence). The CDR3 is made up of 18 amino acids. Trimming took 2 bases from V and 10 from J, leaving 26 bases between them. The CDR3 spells CASSLTHLPGHATGKLFF. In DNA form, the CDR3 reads TGTGCCAGCAGTTTAACCCACCTTCCGGGACACGCGACTGGAAAACTGTTTTTT.

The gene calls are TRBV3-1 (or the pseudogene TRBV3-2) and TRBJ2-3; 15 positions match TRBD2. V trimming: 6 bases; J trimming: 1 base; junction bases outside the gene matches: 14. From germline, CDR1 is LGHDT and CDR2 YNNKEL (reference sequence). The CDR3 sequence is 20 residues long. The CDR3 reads CASRRRTGLAGGGGTDTQYF. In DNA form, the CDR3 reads TGTGCCAGCAGAAGACGGACGGGACTAGCGGGAGGTGGAGGCACAGATACGCAGTATTTT.

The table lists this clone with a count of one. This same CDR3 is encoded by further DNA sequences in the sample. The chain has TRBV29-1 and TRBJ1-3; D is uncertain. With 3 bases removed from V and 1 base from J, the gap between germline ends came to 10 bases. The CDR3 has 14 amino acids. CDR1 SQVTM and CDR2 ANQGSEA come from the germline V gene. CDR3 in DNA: TGCAGCGTTGACCCTACGGGGTCTGGAAACACCATATATTTT. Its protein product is CSVDPTGSGNTIYF.

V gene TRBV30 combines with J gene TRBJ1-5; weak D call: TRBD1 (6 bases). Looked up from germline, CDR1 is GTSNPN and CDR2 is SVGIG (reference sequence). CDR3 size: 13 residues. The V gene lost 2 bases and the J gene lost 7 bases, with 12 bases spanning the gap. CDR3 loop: CAWSPGVQQPQHF. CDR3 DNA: TGTGCCTGGAGTCCAGGGGTACAGCAGCCCCAGCATTTT. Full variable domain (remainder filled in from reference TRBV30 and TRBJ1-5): SQTIHQWPATLVQPVGSPLSLECTVEGTSNPNLYWYRQAAGRGLQLLFYSVGIGQISSEVPQNLSASRPQDRQFILSSKKLLLSDSGFYLCAWSPGVQQPQHFGDGTRLSIL.

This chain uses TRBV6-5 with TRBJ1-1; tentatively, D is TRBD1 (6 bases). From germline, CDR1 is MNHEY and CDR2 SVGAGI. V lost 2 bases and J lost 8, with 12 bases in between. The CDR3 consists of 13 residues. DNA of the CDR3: TGTGCCAGCAGTTACAAAGAGGGACACGAAGCTTTCTTT. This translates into CASSYKEGHEAFF.

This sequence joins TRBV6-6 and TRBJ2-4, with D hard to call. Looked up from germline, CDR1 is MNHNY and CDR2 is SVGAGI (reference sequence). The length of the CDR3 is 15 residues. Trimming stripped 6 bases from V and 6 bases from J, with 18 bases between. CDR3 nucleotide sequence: TGTGCCAGCAGCTCCCGGTTAGGAGCAACAAACATTCAGTACTTC. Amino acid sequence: CASSSRLGATNIQYF.

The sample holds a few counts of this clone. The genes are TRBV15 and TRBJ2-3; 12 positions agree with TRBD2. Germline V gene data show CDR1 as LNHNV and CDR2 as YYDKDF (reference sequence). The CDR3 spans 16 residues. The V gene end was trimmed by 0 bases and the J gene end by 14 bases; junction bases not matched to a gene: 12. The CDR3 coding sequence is TGTGCCACCAGCAGAGAACAGCCTAGCGGGGGGGCAACTCCGTATTTT. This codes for CATSREQPSGGATPYF.

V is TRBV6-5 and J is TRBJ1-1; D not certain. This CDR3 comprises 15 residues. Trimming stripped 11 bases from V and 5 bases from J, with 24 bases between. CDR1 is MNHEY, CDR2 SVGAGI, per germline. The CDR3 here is CAVPTRGKGWTEAFF. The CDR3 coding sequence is TGTGCCGTACCCACGCGGGGAAAAGGTTGGACTGAAGCTTTCTTT.

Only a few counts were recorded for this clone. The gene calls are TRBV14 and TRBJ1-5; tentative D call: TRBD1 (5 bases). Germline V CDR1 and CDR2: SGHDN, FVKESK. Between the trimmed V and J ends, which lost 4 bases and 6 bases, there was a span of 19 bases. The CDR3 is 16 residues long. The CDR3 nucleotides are TGTGCCAGCAGCCGAGAGATCACAGGTAGGTGTCAGCCCCAGCATTTT. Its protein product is CASSREITGRCQPQHF. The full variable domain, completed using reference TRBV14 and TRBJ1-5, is EAGVTQFPSHSVIEKGQTVTLRCDPISGHDNLYWYRRVMGKEIKFLLHFVKESKQDESGMPNNRFLAERTGGTYSTLKVQPAELEDSGVYFCASSREITGRCQPQHFGDGTRLSIL.

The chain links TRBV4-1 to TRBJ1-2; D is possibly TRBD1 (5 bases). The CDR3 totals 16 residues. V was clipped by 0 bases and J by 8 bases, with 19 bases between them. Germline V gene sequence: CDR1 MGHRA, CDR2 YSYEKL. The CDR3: CASSQEPGLSVSGYTF. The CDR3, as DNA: TGCGCCAGCAGCCAAGAACCAGGGCTCAGCGTCTCCGGCTACACCTTC.

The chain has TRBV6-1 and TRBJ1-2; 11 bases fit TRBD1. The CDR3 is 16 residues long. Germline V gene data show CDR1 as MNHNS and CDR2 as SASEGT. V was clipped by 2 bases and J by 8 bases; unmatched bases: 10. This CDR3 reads CASSEKRTGGVGGYTF. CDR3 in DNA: TGTGCCAGCAGTGAAAAGAGGACAGGGGGCGTAGGAGGCTACACCTTC.

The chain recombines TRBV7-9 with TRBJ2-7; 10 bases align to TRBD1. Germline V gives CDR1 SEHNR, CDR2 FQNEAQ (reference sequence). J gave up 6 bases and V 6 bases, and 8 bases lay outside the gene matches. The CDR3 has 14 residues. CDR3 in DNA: TGTGCCAGCAGTTCCGGGACAGGGGTACCCGAGCAGTACTTC. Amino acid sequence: CASSSGTGVPEQYF.

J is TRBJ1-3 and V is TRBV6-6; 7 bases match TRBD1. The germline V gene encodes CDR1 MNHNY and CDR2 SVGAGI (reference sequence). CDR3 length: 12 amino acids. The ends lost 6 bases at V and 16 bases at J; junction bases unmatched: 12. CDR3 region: CASSLGQRTSYF. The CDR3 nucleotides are TGTGCCAGCAGCCTGGGACAGCGGACTTCCTATTTT.

Written as DNA, the CDR3 is TGTGCCAGCTCACCCCGGGCGGGGGAGCCGGAGGGCGAGCAGTACTTC. As protein: CASSPRAGEPEGEQYF. V gene TRBV18 combines with J gene TRBJ2-7, with 7 bases matching TRBD2. The CDR3 contains 16 residues. The junction had 14 bases not matched to a gene; V was cut back by 3 bases and J by 6 bases. Germline V lookup: CDR1 KGHSH, CDR2 LQKENI.

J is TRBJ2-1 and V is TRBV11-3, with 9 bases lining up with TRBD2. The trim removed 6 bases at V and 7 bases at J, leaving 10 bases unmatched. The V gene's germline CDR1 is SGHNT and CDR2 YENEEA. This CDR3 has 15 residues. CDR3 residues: CASSSASSGGNEQFF. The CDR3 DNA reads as TGTGCCAGCAGTTCCGCGAGTAGCGGGGGAAATGAGCAGTTCTTC.

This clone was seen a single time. The CDR3 DNA reads TGTGCCAGCAGCACGGACAGCTTAATGGGTTATGGCTACACCTTC. It codes for CASSTDSLMGYGYTF. This chain links TRBV7-3 with TRBJ1-2, with D possibly matching TRBD1 (6 bases). V lost 5 bases and J lost 5, with 18 bases in between. Germline V gene lookup returns CDR1 SGHTA and CDR2 FQGTGA. This CDR3 contains 15 residues. Using reference TRBV7-3 and TRBJ1-2 for the parts outside the CDR3, the full variable domain is GAGVSQTPSNKVTEKGKYVELRCDPISGHTALYWYRQSLGQGPEFLIYFQGTGAADDSGLPNDRFFAVRPEGSVSTLKIQRTERGDSAVYLCASSTDSLMGYGYTFGSGTRLTVV.

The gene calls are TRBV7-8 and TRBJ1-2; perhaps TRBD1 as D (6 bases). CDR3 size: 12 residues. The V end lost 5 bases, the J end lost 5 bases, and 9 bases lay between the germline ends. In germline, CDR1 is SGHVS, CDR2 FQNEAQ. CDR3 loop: CASSPRGYGYTF. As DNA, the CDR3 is TGTGCCAGCAGCCCTAGGGGGTATGGCTACACCTTC.

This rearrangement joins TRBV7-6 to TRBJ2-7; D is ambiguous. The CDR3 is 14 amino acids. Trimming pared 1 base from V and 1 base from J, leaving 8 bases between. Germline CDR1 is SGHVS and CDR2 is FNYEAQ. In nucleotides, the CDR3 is TGTGCCAGCAGCTTAGTCGTTTTTTCCTACGAGCAGTACTTC. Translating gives CASSLVVFSYEQYF.

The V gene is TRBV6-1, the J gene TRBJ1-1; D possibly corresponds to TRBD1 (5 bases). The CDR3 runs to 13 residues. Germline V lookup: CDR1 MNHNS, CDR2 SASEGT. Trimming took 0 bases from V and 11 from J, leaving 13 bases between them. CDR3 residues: CASSEASQAAAFF. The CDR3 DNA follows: TGTGCCAGCAGTGAAGCGTCACAGGCGGCCGCTTTCTTT.

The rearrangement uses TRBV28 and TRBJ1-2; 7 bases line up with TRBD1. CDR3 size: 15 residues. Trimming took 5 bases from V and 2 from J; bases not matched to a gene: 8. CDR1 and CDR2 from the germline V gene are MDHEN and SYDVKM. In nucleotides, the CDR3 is TGTGCCAGCAGTGTATTAGGACAGGCGAACTATGGCTACACCTTC. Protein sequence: CASSVLGQANYGYTF.

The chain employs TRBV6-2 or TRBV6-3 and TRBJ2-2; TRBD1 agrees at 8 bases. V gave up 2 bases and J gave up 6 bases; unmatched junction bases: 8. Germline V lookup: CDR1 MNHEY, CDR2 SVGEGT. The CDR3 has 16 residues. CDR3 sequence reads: CASSYHGQGWSGELFF. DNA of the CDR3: TGTGCCAGCAGTTACCATGGACAGGGTTGGTCCGGGGAGCTGTTTTTT.

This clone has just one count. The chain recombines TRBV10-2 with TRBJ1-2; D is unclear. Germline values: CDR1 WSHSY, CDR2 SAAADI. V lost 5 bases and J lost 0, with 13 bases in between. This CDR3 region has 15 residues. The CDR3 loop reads CASSQSELTNYGYTF. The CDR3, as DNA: TGCGCCAGCAGTCAAAGCGAACTTACTAACTATGGCTACACCTTC.